These 20 T cell receptor beta chains share one sample of origin, sequenced in a study of CD8 T cells in ankylosing spondylitis. TCRdb re-called the 5' RACE reads through MiXCR, storing one row per CDR3 protein. In the table there are under 150,000 distinct CDR3 sequences, roughly 8.8% of which are singletons. Sequences were obtained from synovial fluid, either unsorted or a sorted T cell fraction (not recorded which). The receptors shown here come from a male donor with ankylosing spondylitis.

The sample holds many counts of this clonotype. The genes are TRBV19 and TRBJ2-2; TRBD1 agrees at 10 bases. The germline V gene has CDR1 LNHDA and CDR2 SQIVND (reference sequence). The CDR3 extends over 19 amino acids. V shed 3 bases, J shed 4 bases, and the junction held 14 bases outside the gene matches. The CDR3 DNA is TGTGCCAGTAGTATCAGTGTTAGAACCGGGACAGGGGCCACCGGGGAGCTGTTTTTT. Its protein is CASSISVRTGTGATGELFF.

The chain uses TRBV12-3 or TRBV12-4 and TRBJ2-7; 8 bases align to TRBD1. The CDR3 covers 16 residues. Trimming cost V 5 bases and J 2 bases; bases outside gene matches: 11. The DNA for the CDR3 is TGTGCCAGCAGTCCCCGCTGGACAGGGAAGGCCTACGAGCAGTACTTC. This encodes CASSPRWTGKAYEQYF.

The V call is TRBV28, the J call TRBJ1-1; D uncertain. Trimming pared 10 bases from V and 1 base from J, leaving 10 bases between. Germline loops: CDR1 MDHEN, CDR2 SYDVKM. The CDR3 runs 12 residues. CDR3 residues: CAIIGRNTEAFF. CDR3 DNA: TGTGCCATCATTGGAAGGAACACTGAAGCTTTCTTT. Together with reference TRBV28 and TRBJ1-1, the CDR3 gives the full variable domain: DVKVTQSSRYLVKRTGEKVFLECVQDMDHENMFWYRQDPGLGLRLIYFSYDVKMKEKGDIPEGYSVSREKKERFSLILESASTNQTSMYLCAIIGRNTEAFFGQGTRLTVV.

The J gene is TRBJ2-1, the V gene TRBV11-2; possible D gene TRBD1, 6 bases. V was cut by 4 bases and J by 0 bases, with 10 bases left in between. CDR3 length: 15 residues. The germline V gene encodes CDR1 SGHAT and CDR2 FQNNGV. CDR3 amino acids: CASSSNRVSYNEQFF. The CDR3 nucleotides read TGTGCCAGCAGCTCCAACAGGGTCTCCTACAATGAGCAGTTCTTC. The whole variable domain, filled in from reference TRBV11-2 and TRBJ2-1, reads EAGVAQSPRYKIIEKRQSVAFWCNPISGHATLYWYQQILGQGPKLLIQFQNNGVVDDSQLPKDRFSAERLKGVDSTLKIQPAKLEDSAVYLCASSSNRVSYNEQFFGPGTRLTVL.

The sample holds many counts of this clonotype. The chain combines TRBV5-1 with TRBJ1-6, with TRBD1 matching 7 bases. Germline CDR1 SGHRS, CDR2 YFSETQ. Losses at the gene ends were 1 base for V and 9 bases for J; bases not matched to a gene: 10. CDR3 length equals 16 residues. Here the CDR3 reads CASSLKWGTEGSPLHF. CDR3 DNA sequence: TGCGCCAGCAGCTTGAAGTGGGGGACAGAAGGTTCACCCCTCCACTTT.

This clonotype showed up just a few times. This chain links TRBV20-1 with TRBJ2-7, with 11 bases that match TRBD2. V dropped 5 bases and J dropped 1; count of bases not matched to a gene: 7. The CDR3 covers 15 residues. Germline values: CDR1 DFQATT, CDR2 SNEGSKA (reference sequence). The CDR3 DNA is TGCAGTGCTGAAAGCGGGACTAGCGGTTCCTACGAGCAGTACTTC. Amino acids: CSAESGTSGSYEQYF.

The chain couples TRBV11-2 to TRBJ1-1; no definite D call. Germline values: CDR1 SGHAT, CDR2 FQNNGV. The CDR3 loop spans 14 amino acids. Trimming left V 1 base short and J 6 bases short, with 12 bases between. CDR3 nucleotide sequence: TGTGCCAGCAGCTTAGTGCCGGTTAACTCTGAAGCTTTCTTT. The encoded protein is CASSLVPVNSEAFF.

The gene calls are TRBV11-3 and TRBJ2-3; 8 bases align to TRBD2. CDR1 is SGHNT, CDR2 YENEEA, per germline. With 2 bases clipped from V and 8 bases from J, the junction kept 6 bases outside the gene matches. This CDR3 is built from 14 residues. CDR3 nucleotides: TGTGCCAGCAGCTTAACCGGGAGGGGAGGTACGCAGTATTTT. Translating gives CASSLTGRGGTQYF.

This clonotype appeared many times. This chain joins TRBV20-1 and TRBJ1-6; 7 bases map to TRBD1. This CDR3 has 14 amino acids. The junction had 5 bases not matched to a gene; V was cut back by 5 bases and J by 4 bases. Germline V lookup: CDR1 DFQATT, CDR2 SNEGSKA (reference sequence). CDR3 residues: CSAYRGSYNSPLHF. CDR3 in DNA: TGCAGTGCTTACAGGGGTAGTTATAATTCACCCCTCCACTTT.

This clonotype was seen a handful of times. The chain joins TRBV5-1 to TRBJ2-3; tentative D call: TRBD2 (5 bases). CDR1 is SGHRS and CDR2 is YFSETQ in the germline V gene. The CDR3 runs 14 residues. The germline V and J ends were trimmed by 3 bases and 5 bases, with 13 bases remaining between them. The chain's CDR3 is CASSSPAGGDTQYF. The CDR3 DNA sequence: TGCGCCAGCAGCTCCCCGGCCGGAGGAGATACGCAGTATTTT.

This clonotype was seen a few times. The gene calls are TRBV7-6 and TRBJ2-3; tentatively, D is TRBD2 (6 bases). CDR1 and CDR2 (germline): SGHVS, FNYEAQ. The CDR3 is made up of 16 amino acids. V was trimmed by 1 base and J by 2 bases, leaving 13 bases between them. CDR3: CASSLGGATSTDTQYF. In DNA form, the CDR3 reads TGTGCCAGCAGCTTAGGCGGGGCCACCTCCACAGATACGCAGTATTTT.

This clonotype occurred many times. This CDR3 reads CSAREAGGDTEAFF. Written as DNA, the CDR3 is TGCAGTGCTAGAGAAGCTGGGGGGGATACTGAAGCTTTCTTT. This sequence joins TRBV20-1 and TRBJ1-1, with D maybe TRBD1 (5 bases). Trimming removed 0 bases from V and 5 bases from J, with 13 bases in between. The CDR3 covers 14 residues. Germline CDR1 reads DFQATT; CDR2 reads SNEGSKA (reference sequence).

This clonotype ranks as medium-sized. V is TRBV3-1 and J is TRBJ1-5; D is unresolved. CDR1 is LGHDT and CDR2 is YNNKEL in the germline V gene (reference sequence). This CDR3 region has 13 residues. V was pared by 0 bases and J by 7 bases, with 7 bases between. DNA for the CDR3: TGTGCCAGCAGCCAAGATCCGGGCCAGCCCCAGCATTTT. Translating it yields CASSQDPGQPQHF.

The gene calls are TRBV6-1 and TRBJ2-1, with 13 bases aligning to TRBD2. Losses at the gene ends were 6 bases for V and 8 bases for J; bases not matched to a gene: 7. The CDR3 totals 15 residues. The germline gives CDR1 MNHNS, CDR2 SASEGT. CDR3 sequence reads: CASRQLAGGPDEQFF. CDR3 coding DNA: TGTGCCAGCAGGCAACTAGCGGGAGGGCCGGATGAGCAGTTCTTC.

At least ten counts were recorded for this clonotype. CDR3: CATSDDTGARYNEQFF. The CDR3 nucleotides read TGTGCCACCAGTGACGACACAGGGGCTCGGTACAATGAGCAGTTCTTC. This chain joins TRBV24-1 and TRBJ2-1; 7 bases are shared with TRBD1. J was trimmed by 4 bases and V by 4 bases; bases with no gene match: 9. The germline V gene has CDR1 KGHDR and CDR2 SFDVKD. The CDR3 runs to 16 residues.

A few counts support this clonotype. This rearrangement joins TRBV20-1 to TRBJ1-5; tentatively, D is TRBD1 (6 bases). The CDR3 is made up of 13 amino acids. The V gene's germline CDR1 is DFQATT and CDR2 SNEGSKA (reference sequence). Trimming took off 6 bases at V and 9 bases at J, with 18 bases between the two ends. As DNA, the CDR3 is TGCAGTGCCGGGGACACACTGCTCGGGCCCCAGCATTTT. Its translation: CSAGDTLLGPQHF.

The chain employs TRBV20-1 and TRBJ1-4; D perhaps matches TRBD1 (5 bases). Trimming left V 6 bases short and J 6 bases short, with 11 bases between. The CDR3 covers 12 residues. Germline lookup yields CDR1 DFQATT and CDR2 SNEGSKA (reference sequence). The CDR3 sequence is CSAPGRDEKLFF. The CDR3 DNA is TGCAGTGCCCCGGGGCGGGATGAAAAACTGTTTTTT.

There are many counts of this clonotype. The V and J genes are TRBV7-2 and TRBJ2-1; 16 positions agree with TRBD2. With 5 bases clipped from V and 5 bases from J, the junction kept 6 bases outside the gene matches. The CDR3 contains 17 residues. Germline V gives CDR1 SGHTA, CDR2 FQGNSA. Here the CDR3 reads CASSKPGLAGGNNEQFF. The CDR3 nucleotides are TGTGCCAGCAGCAAGCCGGGACTAGCGGGGGGGAACAATGAGCAGTTCTTC.

This clonotype was seen many times. The rearrangement uses TRBV29-1 and TRBJ1-1; D is perhaps TRBD1 (5 bases). This CDR3 spans 15 amino acids. The germline V and J ends were trimmed by 4 bases and 4 bases, with 19 bases remaining between them. CDR1 is SQVTM and CDR2 is ANQGSEA in the germline V gene. CDR3: CSVAYWGGRRTEAFF. CDR3 DNA: TGCAGCGTTGCGTACTGGGGGGGACGTCGCACTGAAGCTTTCTTT.

This clonotype was recorded a few times. The chain combines TRBV28 with TRBJ1-4; D remains unclear. CDR3 length: 16 amino acids. Germline V lookup: CDR1 MDHEN, CDR2 SYDVKM. Deletions cut 6 bases from V and 5 bases from J, with 19 bases between. This chain's CDR3 is CASSSKREGGNEKLFF. The CDR3 coding sequence is TGTGCCAGCAGCTCCAAACGGGAGGGCGGGAATGAAAAACTGTTTTTT.